This entry lists 7 T cell receptor beta chains sequenced from one sample in a study of CD8+ T cells in alopecia areata. As for treatment: oral pan-JAK inhibitor, 5-10 mg twice daily. Once RNA had been extracted, it was reverse transcribed into cDNA to act as the sequencing template. TCRdb's table, derived via immunoSEQ multiplex PCR, lists solely in-frame clones and lacks some. The table shows some 190,000 clones, with approximately 50% occurring only once. The sample was CD8+ T cells sorted from blood, taken around week 54, from a patient treated with tofacitinib. The receptors originated from a human donor with alopecia areata.

This clone was observed a handful of times. The chain combines TRBV11-2 with TRBJ2-6; the D is unclear. Trimming took 2 bases from V and 4 from J, leaving 12 bases between them. CDR3 length equals 16 residues. Germline-derived CDR1 and CDR2 are SGHAT and FQNNGV. In DNA form, the CDR3 reads TGTGCCAGCAGCTTAATACACTCGGGCGGGGCCAACGTCCTGACTTTC. This encodes CASSLIHSGGANVLTF.

About this clone itself: This sample includes further DNA sequences coding for the same CDR3. The chain links TRBV9 to TRBJ2-3, with D hard to call. Trimming removed 0 bases at V and 0 bases at J, with 5 bases between. Germline-derived CDR1 and CDR2 are SGDLS and YYNGEE. This CDR3 region has 14 residues. The CDR3 sequence: CASSVGGSTDTQYF. CDR3 nucleotide sequence: TGTGCCAGCAGCGTAGGGGGAAGCACAGATACGCAGTATTTT.

This clone turned up a few times. This rearrangement joins TRBV9 to TRBJ1-2; D gene ambiguous. The CDR3 has 14 residues. Germline values: CDR1 SGDLS, CDR2 YYNGEE. The V end was cut by 3 bases, the J end by 2 bases, with 11 bases between. DNA of the CDR3: TGTGCCAGCAGCGGGACCGAGTTGAACTATGGCTACACCTTC. Translating gives CASSGTELNYGYTF.

Concerning this clone itself: The same CDR3 arises from other DNA sequences in this sample as well. The V and J genes are TRBV27 and TRBJ1-5, with a possible D match to TRBD1 (5 bases). This CDR3 comprises 15 residues. Germline V gene lookup returns CDR1 MNHEY and CDR2 SMNVEV (reference sequence). The germline V and J ends were trimmed by 5 bases and 0 bases, with 11 bases remaining between them. The CDR3 reads CASSPGRGSNQPQHF. DNA for the CDR3: TGTGCCAGCAGTCCGGGGCGGGGTAGCAATCAGCCCCAGCATTTT.

J is TRBJ1-5 and V is TRBV18; 8 nucleotides line up with TRBD1. V shed 6 bases, J shed 4 bases, and the junction held 5 bases outside the gene matches. The CDR3 extends over 14 amino acids. Germline loops: CDR1 KGHSH, CDR2 LQKENI. As DNA, the CDR3 is TGTGCCAGCTCCCAGGGACAGGATAATCAGCCCCAGCATTTT. Amino acids: CASSQGQDNQPQHF. The entire variable domain, with the rest obtained from reference TRBV18 and TRBJ1-5, is as follows: NAGVMQNPRHLVRRRGQEARLRCSPMKGHSHVYWYRQLPEEGLKFMVYLQKENIIDESGMPKERFSAEFPKEGPSILRIQQVVRGDSAAYFCASSQGQDNQPQHFGDGTRLSIL.

The chain's CDR3 is CASTDTGQKIGYGYTF. In nucleotides, the CDR3 is TGTGCCAGCACCGACACTGGGCAAAAAATTGGCTATGGCTACACCTTC. The chain joins TRBV5-4 to TRBJ1-2; D ambiguous. The CDR3 consists of 16 residues. Trimming removed 6 bases from V and 4 bases from J, with 22 bases in between. Germline loops: CDR1 SGHNT, CDR2 YYREEE (reference sequence).

The chain joins TRBV30 to TRBJ1-1; D call uncertain. This CDR3 is 13 amino acids long. Deletions cut 4 bases from V and 0 bases from J, with 9 bases between. Germline CDR1 reads GTSNPN; CDR2 reads SVGIG (reference sequence). CDR3 residues: CAWTEGLNTEAFF. CDR3 coding DNA: TGTGCCTGGACGGAGGGCCTGAACACTGAAGCTTTCTTT.